A selection of T cell receptor beta chains follows, all from one sample in a study of blood T cell repertoires in COVID-19. TCRdb's table, derived via immunoSEQ multiplex PCR, lists solely in-frame clones and lacks some. The table includes around 420,000 clones, roughly 88% detected once. Specimen: PBMCs or T cells enriched from blood (not recorded which). Source of these receptors: a woman in her thirties or forties with acute COVID-19. The CDR3 runs from the conserved cysteine through the conserved F or W. A D gene is named only where the DNA matches it firmly. Size tells how often a clone was seen (once, few, many) or the class of an expanded clone, and some rows leave it out.

clone size	V gene	D gene	J gene	CDR3 DNA	CDR3 protein
NA	TRBV21-1	NA	TRBJ2-1	TGTGCCAGCAGCAAAGCGCGTAGCGGGGGGATATACAATGAGCAGTTCTTC	CASSKARSGGIYNEQFF
NA	TRBV19	TRBD1	TRBJ1-1	TGTGCCAGTAGGCAGGGGGGCACTGAAGCTTTCTTT	CASRQGGTEAFF
NA	TRBV3-1/TRBV3-2	NA	TRBJ1-6	TGTGCCAGCAGACAGGGAGCGCGTAATTCACCCCTCCACTTT	CASRQGARNSPLHF
NA	TRBV4-1	NA	TRBJ2-7	TGCGCCAGCAGCCACCACGGACAGTACGAGCAGTACTTC	CASSHHGQYEQYF
once	TRBV19	NA	TRBJ1-1	TGTGCCAGTAGTAGGCAGGTGAACACTGAAGCTTTCTTT	CASSRQVNTEAFF
NA	TRBV2	NA	TRBJ1-5	TGTGCCAGCAGTGAAGGGAGGAGCAATCAGCCCCAGCATTTT	CASSEGRSNQPQHF
NA	TRBV11-2	NA	TRBJ1-2	TGTGCCAGCAGCTTAGATACTACCAACTATGGCTACACCTTC	CASSLDTTNYGYTF
NA	TRBV15	TRBD2	TRBJ2-7	TGTGCCACCAGCAGAGAAGGAGCGGGGGCAATCTACGAGCAGTACTTC	CATSREGAGAIYEQYF
NA	TRBV11-2	NA	TRBJ1-4	TGTGCCAGCAGCGCCTCACAGCTCCCAAATGAAAAACTGTTTTTT	CASSASQLPNEKLFF
NA	TRBV12-3/TRBV12-4	NA	TRBJ1-2	TGTGCCAGCACCCGGGGATCTTATGGCTACACCTTC	CASTRGSYGYTF
NA	TRBV19	TRBD2	TRBJ2-3	TGTGCCAGTAGTCGGACTAGCTGGGCAGATACGCAGTATTTT	CASSRTSWADTQYF
few	TRBV30	TRBD1	TRBJ1-2	TGTGCCTCCCGATCGGTGAGGGGGCGGCCCTATGGCTACACCTTC	CASRSVRGRPYGYTF
NA	TRBV24-1	NA	TRBJ1-5	TGTGCCACCACCGAAATCAGGGAAGGTTATAGCAATCAGCCCCAGCATTTT	CATTEIREGYSNQPQHF
NA	TRBV5-5	NA	TRBJ1-2	TGTGCCAGCAGCTTACAGGGTGAGGGATATGGCTACACCTTC	CASSLQGEGYGYTF
once	TRBV5-1	TRBD1	TRBJ1-2	TGCGCCAGCAGCCCGGACAGGGCAAACTATGGCTACACCTTC	CASSPDRANYGYTF
NA	TRBV13	TRBD2	TRBJ2-2	TGTGCCAGCAGCTCTCGACTAGCGGGGGTCCCCGGGGAGCTGTTTTTT	CASSSRLAGVPGELFF
NA	TRBV19	TRBD2	TRBJ2-7	TGTGCCAGTAGTGTTAGCGGGGGGACCATCTACGAGCAGTACTTC	CASSVSGGTIYEQYF
NA	TRBV6-1	TRBD2	TRBJ2-7	TGTGCCAGCAGTGAAGCGCGGGGGGCCTCCTACGAGCAGTACTTC	CASSEARGASYEQYF
NA	TRBV4-1	TRBD1	TRBJ1-3	TGCGCCAGCAGCACCCGGGACAGGGTGTTTTCTGGAAACACCATATATTTT	CASSTRDRVFSGNTIYF
NA	TRBV18	NA	TRBJ1-5	TGTGCCAGCTCACCACCGTGGTCAGGTCATAGCAATCAGCCCCAGCATTTT	CASSPPWSGHSNQPQHF